The TCR beta chain described here comes from a study of shared clonotypes between healthy human individuals. In the study overall: CD8 memory received one plate per donor, CD8 naive two, CD4 memory three and CD4 naive three. General observations from the study: What naive subsets generally showed was a larger estimated richness than memory subsets showed. Represented genetic and exposure-history diversity was restricted by having few donors.

The CDR3 covers 12 residues. CDR1 is SGHTA, CDR2 FQGTGA, per germline. V shed 1 base and J shed 5 bases, with 5 bases lying between them. A split of CD4+ cells into CD45RA+ naive and CD45RA-negative memory subsets was performed. A remark on this clone: Its antigen is undetermined.

Profiling relied on immunoSEQ multiplex PCR, and the TCRdb table lists in-frame clones only, not all of them. The repertoire includes roughly 2 million clones, roughly 95% of them detected once, and roughly 0.13% sits in the top ten. This clonotype was obtained from a man in his late teens or twenties in good health. The chain links TRBV7-3 to TRBJ2-5; D remains ambiguous. Sequencing used naive CD4+ T cells sorted from blood. Sample subset: CD45RA+ positively selected. DNA of the CDR3: TGTGCCAGCAGCTTAAATAAGGAGACCCAGTACTTC. It specifies CASSLNKETQYF.